This T cell receptor beta chain was identified during a study of technical replicates of blood from a few donors. The repertoire was sequenced with immunoSEQ multiplex PCR; TCRdb's copy has only in-frame clones and lacks some. The sample includes around 100,000 clones, 95% of them seen just once. The origin of this receptor is a human donor in good health. The sample consisted of T cells isolated from PBMCs.

In DNA form, the CDR3 reads TGCAGCGTTCCGGACACAGGTAAGGCGGTCGAGAACACTGAAGCTTTCTTT. This encodes CSVPDTGKAVENTEAFF. The chain carries TRBV29-1 and TRBJ1-1; D perhaps matches TRBD1 (5 bases). Deletions cut 5 bases from V and 1 base from J, with 23 bases between. Germline V gene data show CDR1 as SQVTM and CDR2 as ANQGSEA. The CDR3 has 17 amino acids.